This T cell receptor beta chain comes out of a study of blood T cell repertoires in COVID-19. The CDR3 sequence is 17 residues long. V shed 2 bases, J shed 7 bases, and the junction held 11 bases outside the gene matches. From germline, CDR1 is LNHDA and CDR2 SQIVND (reference sequence). In the authors' workflow: Amplified reference gene primers provided the basis for estimating nucleated cell counts. TCRdb's copy holds only in-frame clones and misses some; the assay was immunoSEQ multiplex PCR. V, J and clone size are taken as reported in that table, and D and trimming were inferred from the DNA itself. The sample has about 80,000 clones; about four fifths are singletons.

The clonotype comes from a human donor in a cohort sampled during active COVID-19. The chain has TRBV19 and TRBJ2-2; 9 positions agree with TRBD2. What was sequenced was peripheral blood. CDR3 region: CASSIRGGAGGHGELFF. The CDR3, as DNA: TGTGCCAGTAGTATAAGAGGAGGAGCGGGGGGCCACGGGGAGCTGTTTTTT.